These 22 T cell receptor beta chains originate from one sample sequenced in a study of monozygotic twins with inflammatory bowel disease. TCRdb re-called the 5' RACE reads, yielding one record per CDR3 amino acid sequence without DNA. The listing records around 450,000 distinct CDR3 sequences. The sample comprised blood. The origin of the receptors is a human donor with ulcerative colitis or Crohn's disease, or a healthy co-twin of an affected twin (not recorded which).

The CDR3: CASSFDRGEHEQYF. The rearrangement joins TRBV5-1 to TRBJ2-7; there is no DNA to check the TCRdb D call of TRBD1. The CDR3 runs 14 residues. Per the germline V gene, CDR1 is SGHRS and CDR2 is YFSETQ. The complete variable domain, with remaining parts taken from reference TRBV5-1 and TRBJ2-7, reads KAGVTQTPRYLIKTRGQQVTLSCSPISGHRSVSWYQQTPGQGLQFLFEYFSETQRNKGNFPGRFSGRQFSNSRSEMNVSTLELGDSALYLCASSFDRGEHEQYFGPGTRLTVT.

The rearrangement uses TRBV11-2 and TRBJ2-6. Germline values: CDR1 SGHAT, CDR2 FQNNGV. This CDR3 spans 19 amino acids. CDR3: CASSLVRTGPYSGANVLTF.

The chain links TRBV7-9 to TRBJ2-7; TCRdb outputs TRBD1, but without DNA this stays unchecked. The CDR3 length is 15 residues. CDR1 is SEHNR, CDR2 FQNEAQ, per germline (reference sequence). The CDR3 reads CASSLAQGALLEQYF. Filled out from reference TRBV7-9 and TRBJ2-7, the complete variable domain reads DTGVSQNPRHKITKRGQNVTFRCDPISEHNRLYWYRQTLGQGPEFLTYFQNEAQLEKSRLLSDRFSAERPKGSFSTLEIQRTEQGDSAMYLCASSLAQGALLEQYFGPGTRLTVT.

This rearrangement joins TRBV11-2 to TRBJ2-3; checking the TCRdb D call of TRBD2 is not possible without DNA. Germline CDR1 is SGHAT and CDR2 is FQNNGV. CDR3 length equals 19 residues. The CDR3 here is CASSSTLAIAGGPTDTQYF.

This chain connects TRBV9 to TRBJ2-7; checking the TCRdb D call of TRBD2 is not possible without DNA. Per the germline V gene, CDR1 is SGDLS and CDR2 is YYNGEE. CDR3 length equals 13 residues. The CDR3 protein is CASSVHVEGEQYF.

This chain uses TRBV6-5 with TRBJ2-3; TCRdb indicates TRBD2, and absent DNA this call remains unverified. Germline V gives CDR1 MNHEY, CDR2 SVGAGI. CDR3 size: 16 residues. The CDR3 here is CASSVLTPPSTDTQYF.

The chain is built from TRBV18 and TRBJ1-4; the TRBD1 assignment by TCRdb is unverifiable without DNA. Germline V CDR1 and CDR2: KGHSH, LQKENI. The length of the CDR3 is 13 residues. CDR3 protein: CASSRGGEEKLFF. The full variable domain, with the rest looked up from reference TRBV18 and TRBJ1-4, is NAGVMQNPRHLVRRRGQEARLRCSPMKGHSHVYWYRQLPEEGLKFMVYLQKENIIDESGMPKERFSAEFPKEGPSILRIQQVVRGDSAAYFCASSRGGEEKLFFGSGTQLSVL.

The CDR3 spells CSVTRNTGELFF. The chain is built from TRBV29-1 and TRBJ2-2. This CDR3 comprises 12 residues. Germline loops: CDR1 SQVTM, CDR2 ANQGSEA.

This sequence joins TRBV10-3 and TRBJ2-2; the D call from TCRdb, TRBD2, cannot be confirmed without DNA. Germline V gene lookup returns CDR1 ENHRY and CDR2 SYGVKD. This CDR3 has 15 amino acids. The CDR3: CAISATSLVTGELFF.

The chain links TRBV5-1 to TRBJ1-4; TCRdb names TRBD1, which stays unverified in the absence of DNA. The CDR3 runs to 14 residues. Germline V gives CDR1 SGHRS, CDR2 YFSETQ. The CDR3 loop reads CASSPGGTIEKLFF.

This chain links TRBV7-2 with TRBJ2-7. Germline assignment: CDR1 SGHTA and CDR2 FQGNSA. The CDR3 sequence is 13 residues long. This chain's CDR3 is CASSLGGAPQQYF.

This chain connects TRBV4-1 to TRBJ2-5. This CDR3 is built from 16 residues. Germline values: CDR1 MGHRA, CDR2 YSYEKL. The CDR3 sequence is CASSQGSGGFGETQYF.

CDR3 sequence reads: CATSRSIQGAGETQYF. The chain joins TRBV15 to TRBJ2-5; the TCRdb call, TRBD1, lacks DNA for checking. The CDR3 loop spans 16 amino acids. CDR1 and CDR2 (germline): LNHNV, YYDKDF (reference sequence).

The chain has TRBV7-3 and TRBJ2-5; TCRdb selects TRBD2, and the lack of DNA leaves this call unchecked. Germline lookup yields CDR1 SGHTA and CDR2 FQGTGA. This CDR3 comprises 17 residues. Here the CDR3 reads CASSSYFSGRAGKTQYF. Looking up the rest from reference TRBV7-3 and TRBJ2-5 gives the full variable domain: GAGVSQTPSNKVTEKGKYVELRCDPISGHTALYWYRQSLGQGPEFLIYFQGTGAADDSGLPNDRFFAVRPEGSVSTLKIQRTERGDSAVYLCASSSYFSGRAGKTQYFGPGTRLLVL.

The gene calls are TRBV5-1 and TRBJ2-2. Germline V gives CDR1 SGHRS, CDR2 YFSETQ. The length of the CDR3 is 14 residues. The CDR3 protein is CASSLASGLRELFF.

This chain uses TRBV6-1 with TRBJ2-3; lacking DNA, the TRBD2 call made by TCRdb goes unchecked. The CDR3 has 16 residues. In germline, CDR1 is MNHNS, CDR2 SASEGT. Here the CDR3 reads CASRATSGRPTDTQYF.

The chain links TRBV7-2 to TRBJ2-1. CDR3 length equals 15 residues. From germline, CDR1 is SGHTA and CDR2 FQGNSA. CDR3 in amino acids: CASSPTGGTYNEQFF.

The chain joins TRBV29-1 to TRBJ2-5. The CDR3 has 14 residues. Germline V gene data show CDR1 as SQVTM and CDR2 as ANQGSEA. The CDR3 sequence is CSVGRVLAKETQYF.

The chain joins TRBV3-1 to TRBJ1-1. CDR3 length: 14 residues. Germline V CDR1 and CDR2: LGHDT, YNNKEL (reference sequence). The CDR3 loop reads CASSQGSASTEAFF.

The rearrangement links TRBV27 to TRBJ2-2; TCRdb's D call of TRBD1 is untestable without DNA. CDR1 is MNHEY and CDR2 is SMNVEV in the germline V gene (reference sequence). The CDR3 extends over 16 amino acids. This CDR3 is CASGRPGTENTGELFF.

This chain connects TRBV19 to TRBJ2-7. CDR1 and CDR2 (germline): LNHDA, SQIVND (reference sequence). This CDR3 has 15 amino acids. Here the CDR3 reads CASSIYLGIAYEQYF.

V is TRBV4-3 and J is TRBJ1-5; TCRdb names TRBD1, which stays unverified in the absence of DNA. This CDR3 has 16 amino acids. Germline V gives CDR1 LGHNA, CDR2 YSLEER. This CDR3 is CASSQEFSAGTQPQHF.